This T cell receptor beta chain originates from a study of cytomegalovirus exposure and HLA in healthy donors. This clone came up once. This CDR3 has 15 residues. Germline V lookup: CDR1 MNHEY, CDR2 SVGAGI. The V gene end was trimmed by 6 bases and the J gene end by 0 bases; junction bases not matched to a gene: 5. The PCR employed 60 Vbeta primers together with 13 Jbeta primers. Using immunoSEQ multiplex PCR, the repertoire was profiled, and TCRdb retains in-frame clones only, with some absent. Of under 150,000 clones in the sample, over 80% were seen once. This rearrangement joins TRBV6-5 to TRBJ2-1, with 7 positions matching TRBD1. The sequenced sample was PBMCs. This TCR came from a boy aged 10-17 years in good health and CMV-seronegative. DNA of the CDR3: TGTGCCAGCAGCCGGGACAGCCGCTCCTACAATGAGCAGTTCTTC. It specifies CASSRDSRSYNEQFF.